This is a list of T cell receptor beta chains from one sample in a study of graft-versus-host responses after intestinal transplantation. Sequencing was performed with immunoSEQ multiplex PCR; in TCRdb, only in-frame clones are kept and a portion is missing. Of some 5,600 clones listed, 25% to 30% are singletons. This specimen consisted of alloreactive CD4+ T cells from a mixed lymphocyte reaction culture, obtained before transplantation. These receptor sequences come from a human patient who was an organ donor for intestinal transplantation. CDR3s include the opening cysteine and the closing phenylalanine or tryptophan. A D gene is named only where the DNA matches it firmly. Size tells how often a clone was seen (once, few, many) or the class of an expanded clone, and some rows leave it out.

TRBJ2-2,TRBV19,14,NA,NA,TGTGCCAGTAGTATACGGACAGCGATCGGGGAGCTGTTTTTT,CASSIRTAIGELFF
TRBJ2-1,TRBV6-5,15,few,TRBD1,TGTGCCAGCAGAAGCAACAGGGGGTCCTACAATGAGCAGTTCTTC,CASRSNRGSYNEQFF
TRBJ2-1,TRBV5-1,14,few,NA,TGCGCCAGCAGCCCCCTGAGCTCCTACAATGAGCAGTTCTTC,CASSPLSSYNEQFF
TRBJ2-3,TRBV11-2,15,medium-sized,NA,TGTGCCAGCAGCTGGACGGCAGGGGCGAGAGATACGCAGTATTTT,CASSWTAGARDTQYF
TRBJ1-1,TRBV6-6,13,few,NA,TGTGCCAGCAACAGGAACGTTTACACTGAAGCTTTCTTT,CASNRNVYTEAFF
TRBJ2-1,TRBV10-3,18,few,TRBD2,TGTGCCATCAGTGACGGGGGGAAGGGAGCGGGAAACTACAATGAGCAGTTCTTC,CAISDGGKGAGNYNEQFF
TRBJ1-2,TRBV28,17,medium-sized,NA,TGTGCCAGCAGTAGTTTTCCCCCCGGAGGAGCTAACTATGGCTACACCTTC,CASSSFPPGGANYGYTF
TRBJ2-6,TRBV30,17,medium-sized,NA,TGTGCCTGGAGCGGAGGCAGGGGCTCGTCTGGGGCCAACGTCCTGACTTTC,CAWSGGRGSSGANVLTF
TRBJ2-5,TRBV7-9,16,few,NA,TGTGCCAGCAGCTTACTTGTGGGTAATATCGGGGAGACCCAGTACTTC,CASSLLVGNIGETQYF
TRBJ2-7,TRBV2,16,large,TRBD2,TGTGCCAGCATCTCACTAGCGGGAGGCTCCTCCTACGAGCAGTACTTC,CASISLAGGSSYEQYF
TRBJ1-3,TRBV18,14,NA,NA,TGTGCCAGCTCCACGGGGAGCTCTGGAAACACCATATATTTT,CASSTGSSGNTIYF
TRBJ2-1,TRBV5-1,16,few,NA,TGCGCCAGCAGCGGGGCCCCCACTAGCACCTACAATGAGCAGTTCTTC,CASSGAPTSTYNEQFF
TRBJ2-5,TRBV18,13,few,NA,TGTGCCAGCACACGGGACAATCAAGAGACCCAGTACTTC,CASTRDNQETQYF
TRBJ2-1,TRBV2,17,NA,TRBD2,TGTGCCAGCAGTGGCCTGCATAGCGGGGGGAATCACAATGAGCAGTTCTTC,CASSGLHSGGNHNEQFF
TRBJ2-7,TRBV30,17,medium-sized,NA,TGTGCCTGGGATCTTACCACGGGCGGACAGAGAAACTACGAGCAGTACTTC,CAWDLTTGGQRNYEQYF
TRBJ1-1,TRBV7-3,17,few,TRBD1,TGTGCCAGCAGCTTCTCTACCCCGGGACAGCCGAACACTGAAGCTTTCTTT,CASSFSTPGQPNTEAFF
TRBJ2-5,TRBV18,14,NA,NA,TGTGCCAGCTCACCACGGCGCACAGGAGAGACCCAGTACTTC,CASSPRRTGETQYF
TRBJ2-5,TRBV7-9,15,once,NA,TGTGCCAGCAGCTTAGATCAGGGCTCTAGAGAGACCCAGTACTTC,CASSLDQGSRETQYF
TRBJ2-1,TRBV5-1,15,medium-sized,TRBD1,TGCGCCAGCAGCCGCCGGGACAGGGGGCGGGGTGAGCAGTTCTTC,CASSRRDRGRGEQFF
TRBJ1-2,TRBV6-8,12,NA,NA,TGTGCCAGCAGTGAATGGGGGGACGGCTACACCTTC,CASSEWGDGYTF